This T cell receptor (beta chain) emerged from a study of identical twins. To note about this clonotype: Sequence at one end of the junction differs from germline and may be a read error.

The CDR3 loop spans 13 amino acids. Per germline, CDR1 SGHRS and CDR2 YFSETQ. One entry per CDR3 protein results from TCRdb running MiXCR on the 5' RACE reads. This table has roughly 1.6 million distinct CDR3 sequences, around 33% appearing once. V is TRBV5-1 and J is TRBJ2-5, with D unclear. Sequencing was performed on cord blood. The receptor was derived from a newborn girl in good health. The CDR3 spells CVSSSSYQETQYF. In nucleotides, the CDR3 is TGCGTCAGCAGCTCCTCGTACCAAGAGACCCAGTACTTC.